This TCR beta chain was sequenced in a study of T cells in Graves' hyperthyroidism and ophthalmopathy. The PBMCs studied were ones that came from about 10 ml fresh peripheral blood. The CDR3 sequence is 13 residues long. CDR1 and CDR2 (germline): LNHDA, SQIVND (reference sequence). Trimming cost V 7 bases and J 4 bases, with 10 bases left between them. Amplification yielded TCR beta CDR3 regions, with RNA transcripts as the source. Primed by the HTBI set, a first-round RT-PCR was run on the TCR CDR3. TCRdb fed the multiplex PCR reads into MiXCR, producing one record per CDR3 protein. Of approximately 530,000 distinct CDR3 sequences in the sample, 15% to 20% were seen once.

The TCR was taken from a woman younger than 35 with Graves' hyperthyroidism. The sequencing input was blood. The rearrangement uses TRBV19 and TRBJ1-4; D call uncertain. CDR3 region: CASTGENNEKLFF. DNA of the CDR3: TGTGCCAGTACCGGCGAGAATAATGAAAAACTGTTTTTT.